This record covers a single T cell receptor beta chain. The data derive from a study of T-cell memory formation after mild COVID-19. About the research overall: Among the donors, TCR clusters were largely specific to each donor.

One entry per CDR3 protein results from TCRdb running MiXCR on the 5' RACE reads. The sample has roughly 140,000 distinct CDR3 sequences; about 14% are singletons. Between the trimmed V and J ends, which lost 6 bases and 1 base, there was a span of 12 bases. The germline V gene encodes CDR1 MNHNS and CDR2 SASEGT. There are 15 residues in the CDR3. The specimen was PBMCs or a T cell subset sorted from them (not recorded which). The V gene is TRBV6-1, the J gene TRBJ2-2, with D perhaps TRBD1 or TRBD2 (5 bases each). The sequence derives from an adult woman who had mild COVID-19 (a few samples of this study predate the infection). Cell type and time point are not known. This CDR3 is CASRAREWNTGELFF. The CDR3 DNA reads TGTGCCAGCAGGGCCAGGGAGTGGAACACCGGGGAGCTGTTTTTT.